Below, 30 T cell receptor beta chains from the same sample are listed, as sequenced in a study of beta chain features in type 1 diabetes. Expressed TCRB transcripts were sequenced because the isolated RNA had all been reverse transcribed beforehand. Generated by immunoSEQ multiplex PCR, the TCRdb table keeps only in-frame clones and is missing some. The sample has over 700,000 clones, 17% seen once. Sequences were obtained from naive CD4+ T cells from blood. These receptors all come from a woman under 30 in good health.

There are a few counts of this clone. CDR3 region: CSAGGGPTRDEQFF. CDR3 in DNA: TGCAGCGCTGGTGGGGGTCCTACCCGCGATGAGCAGTTCTTC. The rearrangement uses TRBV29-1 and TRBJ2-1; D possibly matches TRBD1 or TRBD2 (5 bases each). Germline V gene data show CDR1 as SQVTM and CDR2 as ANQGSEA. V lost 7 bases, J lost 8 bases, and 21 bases lay in between. This CDR3 is 14 amino acids long.

The rearrangement links TRBV27 to TRBJ2-1, with 14 bases fitting TRBD2. The CDR3 is 18 residues long. Germline-derived CDR1 and CDR2 are MNHEY and SMNVEV (reference sequence). After removal of 0 bases from V and 4 bases from J, the junction contained 5 bases not matched to a gene. Here the CDR3 reads CASSLSRLAGGNYNEQFF. The CDR3 region has the DNA TGTGCCAGCAGTTTATCGCGACTAGCGGGAGGGAATTACAATGAGCAGTTCTTC.

The chain links TRBV15 to TRBJ1-5, with D hard to call. From germline, CDR1 is LNHNV and CDR2 YYDKDF (reference sequence). V dropped 1 base and J dropped 7 bases, with 11 bases sitting between them. The CDR3 sequence is 14 residues long. In DNA form, the CDR3 reads TGTGCCACCAGCAGAGGGTTTTCTGAACAGCCCCAGCATTTT. This sequence encodes CATSRGFSEQPQHF.

This clone was counted between two and nine times. The V call is TRBV7-9, the J call TRBJ2-1; D remains ambiguous. Germline V gene data show CDR1 as SEHNR and CDR2 as FQNEAQ (reference sequence). CDR3 size: 14 residues. The germline V and J ends were trimmed by 1 base and 3 bases, with 7 bases remaining between them. The CDR3 DNA reads as TGTGCCAGCAGCTTAGACCTAGGCTACAATGAGCAGTTCTTC. It is translated as CASSLDLGYNEQFF. Using reference TRBV7-9 and TRBJ2-1 for the parts outside the CDR3, the full variable domain is DTGVSQNPRHKITKRGQNVTFRCDPISEHNRLYWYRQTLGQGPEFLTYFQNEAQLEKSRLLSDRFSAERPKGSFSTLEIQRTEQGDSAMYLCASSLDLGYNEQFFGPGTRLTVL.

This clone was observed a handful of times. Other DNA sequences in this specimen translate into the identical CDR3. The chain is built from TRBV7-3 and TRBJ2-3; D is uncertain. The germline V gene has CDR1 SGHTA and CDR2 FQGTGA. This CDR3 has 14 amino acids. V lost 3 bases and J lost 1, with 8 bases in between. The CDR3 sequence: CASSFRGRTDTQYF. In DNA, the CDR3 is TGTGCCAGCAGCTTTAGAGGCCGCACAGATACGCAGTATTTT. Variable domain in full (rest from reference TRBV7-3 and TRBJ2-3): GAGVSQTPSNKVTEKGKYVELRCDPISGHTALYWYRQSLGQGPEFLIYFQGTGAADDSGLPNDRFFAVRPEGSVSTLKIQRTERGDSAVYLCASSFRGRTDTQYFGPGTRLTVL.

This clone has a handful of counts. J is TRBJ2-5 and V is TRBV7-2; no definite D call. The CDR3 runs 13 residues. V was trimmed by 4 bases and J by 5 bases, leaving 11 bases between them. Germline CDR1 reads SGHTA; CDR2 reads FQGNSA. In DNA form, the CDR3 reads TGTGCCAGCAGCTGGGCCCCTAGGGAGACCCAGTACTTC. It specifies CASSWAPRETQYF.

The chain combines TRBV7-9 with TRBJ2-7; D perhaps matches TRBD2 (7 bases). V gave up 4 bases and J gave up 7 bases, with 11 bases separating them. Germline assignment: CDR1 SEHNR and CDR2 FQNEAQ (reference sequence). This CDR3 is built from 12 residues. In DNA, the CDR3 is TGTGCCAGCAGCTGGGGGGGCAGTGAGCAGTACTTC. Protein product: CASSWGGSEQYF.

The rearrangement joins TRBV9 to TRBJ2-5; 7 bases are shared with TRBD2. The CDR3 is made up of 13 amino acids. Germline V CDR1 and CDR2: SGDLS, YYNGEE. With V trimmed by 2 bases and J by 4 bases, 2 bases remained unmatched. In DNA, the CDR3 is TGTGCCAGCAGCGTCAGCGGGGTAGAGACCCAGTACTTC. This codes for CASSVSGVETQYF.

This clone occurred a few times. The chain recombines TRBV28 with TRBJ2-5, with 11 bases matching TRBD1. This CDR3 has 16 amino acids. The trim removed 4 bases at V and 4 bases at J, leaving 8 bases unmatched. The V gene's germline CDR1 is MDHEN and CDR2 SYDVKM. As DNA, the CDR3 is TGTGCCAGCAGTTCCTCCCGGACAGGGGGCCCAGAGACCCAGTACTTC. Translated, it gives CASSSSRTGGPETQYF. Complete variable domain (other parts from reference TRBV28 and TRBJ2-5): DVKVTQSSRYLVKRTGEKVFLECVQDMDHENMFWYRQDPGLGLRLIYFSYDVKMKEKGDIPEGYSVSREKKERFSLILESASTNQTSMYLCASSSSRTGGPETQYFGPGTRLLVL.

This clone came up a few times. This chain links TRBV7-9 with TRBJ2-1; a weak D match, TRBD1 (6 bases). This CDR3 is 13 amino acids long. Trimming pared 7 bases from V and 8 bases from J, leaving 15 bases between. Germline-derived CDR1 and CDR2 are SEHNR and FQNEAQ (reference sequence). CDR3 DNA: TGTGCCAGCACCTGGGCAGGGGTCGATGAGCAGTTCTTC. It is translated as CASTWAGVDEQFF. Complete variable domain (other parts from reference TRBV7-9 and TRBJ2-1): DTGVSQNPRHKITKRGQNVTFRCDPISEHNRLYWYRQTLGQGPEFLTYFQNEAQLEKSRLLSDRFSAERPKGSFSTLEIQRTEQGDSAMYLCASTWAGVDEQFFGPGTRLTVL.

As for this clone: Other nucleotide sequences in the sample specify the same CDR3. This chain links TRBV5-1 with TRBJ2-5; the D gene could be TRBD1 or TRBD2 (6 bases each). The CDR3 runs to 14 residues. Trimming took 0 bases from V and 5 from J, leaving 11 bases between them. Germline V gives CDR1 SGHRS, CDR2 YFSETQ. CDR3 bases: TGCGCCAGCAGCTTGGAGGGGGGTCGGGAGACCCAGTACTTC. Protein: CASSLEGGRETQYF.

This clone was counted between two and nine times. V and J are TRBV25-1 and TRBJ2-1; 13 bases match TRBD2. The CDR3 has 16 amino acids. V shed 5 bases, J shed 7 bases, and the junction held 8 bases outside the gene matches. Germline CDR1 and CDR2: MGHDK and SYGVNS. CDR3 sequence (DNA): TGTGCCAGCAGTCAAAGACTAGCGGGAGGAGGGAATGAGCAGTTCTTC. It translates to CASSQRLAGGGNEQFF. Full variable domain (missing parts from reference TRBV25-1 and TRBJ2-1): EADIYQTPRYLVIGTGKKITLECSQTMGHDKMYWYQQDPGMELHLIHYSYGVNSTEKGDLSSESTVSRIRTEHFPLTLESARPSHTSQYLCASSQRLAGGGNEQFFGPGTRLTVL.

The chain carries TRBV6-1 and TRBJ2-7; no definite D call. CDR3 length equals 12 residues. Per the germline V gene, CDR1 is MNHNS and CDR2 is SASEGT. Between the trimmed V and J ends, which lost 4 bases and 5 bases, there was a span of 9 bases. The CDR3 sequence: CASSASSDEQYF. CDR3 in DNA: TGTGCCAGCAGTGCCTCATCAGACGAGCAGTACTTC.

This clone came up a few times. V and J are TRBV6-6 and TRBJ2-5; D possibly corresponds to TRBD1 (6 bases). With 10 bases removed from V and 2 bases from J, the gap between germline ends came to 17 bases. CDR3 length equals 14 residues. Germline CDR1 is MNHNY and CDR2 is SVGAGI (reference sequence). CDR3 nucleotides: TGTGCCACCTTTGAACAGGGTGGACAAGAGACCCAGTACTTC. Translating it yields CATFEQGGQETQYF.

This chain uses TRBV5-1 with TRBJ2-3, with 9 bases fitting TRBD1. Germline V lookup: CDR1 SGHRS, CDR2 YFSETQ. This CDR3 spans 14 amino acids. Trimming removed 7 bases from V and 6 bases from J; junction bases left unmatched: 9. In nucleotides, the CDR3 is TGCGCCAGCCACCCGGACAGGGGAGGCGATACGCAGTATTTT. Translated: CASHPDRGGDTQYF.

This clone showed up just a few times. The V gene is TRBV7-9, the J gene TRBJ2-6; no firm D call. CDR1 and CDR2 from the germline V gene are SEHNR and FQNEAQ (reference sequence). The CDR3 extends over 14 amino acids. V gave up 6 bases and J gave up 1 base, with 7 bases separating them. The CDR3 DNA is TGTGCCAGCAGATCCACTTCTGGGGCCAACGTCCTGACTTTC. Translated, it gives CASRSTSGANVLTF.

The CDR3 here is CASRMGGTEVGELFF. In nucleotides, the CDR3 is TGCGCCAGCAGGATGGGCGGAACAGAGGTCGGGGAGCTGTTTTTT. The chain recombines TRBV5-1 with TRBJ2-2; D ambiguous. There are 15 residues in the CDR3. In germline, CDR1 is SGHRS, CDR2 YFSETQ. V dropped 5 bases and J dropped 7 bases, with 18 bases sitting between them.

This clone was detected a few times. The rearrangement links TRBV5-4 to TRBJ2-1; 7 nucleotides line up with TRBD2. V dropped 1 base and J dropped 2; count of bases not matched to a gene: 9. CDR1 is SGHNT and CDR2 is YYREEE in the germline V gene (reference sequence). This CDR3 comprises 17 residues. The CDR3 loop is CASSLSAGASPYNEQFF. The CDR3 DNA follows: TGTGCCAGCAGCTTGTCGGCGGGAGCCTCACCCTACAATGAGCAGTTCTTC.

V is TRBV18 and J is TRBJ1-1; no clear D gene. This CDR3 comprises 12 residues. The germline CDR1 and CDR2 sequences are KGHSH and LQKENI. Trimming stripped 9 bases from V and 5 bases from J, with 13 bases between. The CDR3 DNA reads TGTGCCAGTAACACGGGGAGGACTGAAGCTTTCTTT. Translated, it gives CASNTGRTEAFF.

The V gene is TRBV18, the J gene TRBJ1-5; D gene unclear. Trimming took off 3 bases at V and 5 bases at J, with 8 bases between the two ends. This CDR3 is 13 amino acids long. CDR1 and CDR2 from the germline V gene are KGHSH and LQKENI. CDR3 nucleotides: TGTGCCAGCTCACCCAGCGAGGATCAGCCCCAGCATTTT. This sequence encodes CASSPSEDQPQHF.

This sequence joins TRBV28 and TRBJ2-7; TRBD1 agrees at 7 bases. The CDR3 is made up of 14 amino acids. V was clipped by 5 bases and J by 2 bases; unmatched bases: 6. The germline V gene encodes CDR1 MDHEN and CDR2 SYDVKM. CDR3 amino acids: CASSLTGFAYEQYF. Here the CDR3 DNA reads TGTGCCAGCAGTCTGACAGGGTTTGCCTACGAGCAGTACTTC. The full variable domain, in which reference TRBV28 and TRBJ2-7 provide the parts outside the CDR3, is DVKVTQSSRYLVKRTGEKVFLECVQDMDHENMFWYRQDPGLGLRLIYFSYDVKMKEKGDIPEGYSVSREKKERFSLILESASTNQTSMYLCASSLTGFAYEQYFGPGTRLTVT.

The CDR3 nucleotides are TGTGCCAGCAGCCCTTTTAGGGGACTAGCCGAGTTGACCGGGGAGCTGTTTTTT. Protein: CASSPFRGLAELTGELFF. J is TRBJ2-2 and V is TRBV7-2; 9 bases are shared with TRBD2. CDR3 size: 18 residues. With V trimmed by 5 bases and J by 5 bases, 15 bases remained unmatched. CDR1 is SGHTA, CDR2 FQGNSA, per germline.

This clone was counted between two and nine times. V is TRBV5-6 and J is TRBJ2-3, with D possibly TRBD2 on 5 matching bases. V lost 2 bases to trimming and J lost 2 bases, with 12 bases between them. This CDR3 region has 15 residues. Germline V gives CDR1 SGHDT, CDR2 YYEEEE. CDR3 in amino acids: CASSLRSGSTDTQYF. The CDR3 DNA reads as TGTGCCAGCAGCTTACGGAGCGGCTCCACAGATACGCAGTATTTT.

In its sample, this clone was seen a few times. In nucleotides, the CDR3 is TGCAGTGCTGTCCCGGGCGCTGAAGCTTTCTTT. Protein product: CSAVPGAEAFF. The chain is built from TRBV20-1 and TRBJ1-1; D unclear. The CDR3 runs 11 residues. Trimming removed 5 bases from V and 6 bases from J, with 10 bases in between. Per germline, CDR1 DFQATT and CDR2 SNEGSKA (reference sequence).

The chain carries TRBV10-3 and TRBJ1-1, with a weak D call TRBD1 (6 bases). V lost 5 bases to trimming and J lost 5 bases, with 12 bases between them. Germline assignment: CDR1 ENHRY and CDR2 SYGVKD. This CDR3 has 13 amino acids. The CDR3 loop reads CAISLQGETEAFF. The DNA of the CDR3 is TGTGCCATCAGTCTACAGGGAGAGACTGAAGCTTTCTTT.

V and J are TRBV27 and TRBJ2-7; D gene ambiguous. The germline V and J ends were trimmed by 1 base and 3 bases, with 13 bases remaining between them. CDR3 length: 15 residues. The germline V gene encodes CDR1 MNHEY and CDR2 SMNVEV (reference sequence). For the CDR3, the DNA is TGTGCCAGCAGTTTATTGGCTCCATCGCACTACGAGCAGTACTTC. It encodes CASSLLAPSHYEQYF.

In this sample, this clone turned up a few times. The gene calls are TRBV9 and TRBJ2-7, with no clear D. The CDR3 loop spans 12 amino acids. Trimming removed 4 bases at V and 5 bases at J, with 10 bases between. Germline V lookup: CDR1 SGDLS, CDR2 YYNGEE. The CDR3 protein is CASSPTSDEQYF. DNA of the CDR3: TGTGCCAGCAGCCCTACGTCCGACGAGCAGTACTTC.

This clone was seen only a few times. The chain combines TRBV6-1 with TRBJ2-1, with no clear D. Trimming cost V 2 bases and J 1 base, with 6 bases left between them. The CDR3 length is 14 residues. CDR1 MNHNS and CDR2 SASEGT come from the germline V gene. CDR3 loop: CASSENYSYNEQFF. In DNA, the CDR3 is TGTGCCAGCAGTGAAAACTATTCCTACAATGAGCAGTTCTTC.

This sequence joins TRBV6-5 and TRBJ2-5; D remains ambiguous. In germline, CDR1 is MNHEY, CDR2 SVGAGI. This CDR3 comprises 12 residues. V dropped 8 bases and J dropped 7 bases, with 14 bases sitting between them. DNA of the CDR3: TGTGCCAGCCTATCCCGGAAGGGGACCCAGTACTTC. It codes for CASLSRKGTQYF.

This clone turned up a few times. The chain uses TRBV6-5 and TRBJ2-2; weak D call: TRBD1 (7 bases). With 6 bases removed from V and 6 bases from J, the gap between germline ends came to 14 bases. CDR3 length equals 14 residues. In germline, CDR1 is MNHEY, CDR2 SVGAGI. CDR3 in DNA: TGTGCCAGCAGGCCTCGCAGGGGGGCCGGGGAGCTGTTTTTT. Its translation: CASRPRRGAGELFF.